This TCR beta chain derives from a study of cytomegalovirus exposure and HLA in healthy donors. Study as a whole: Early on, a data release was issued that held 80 million or so unique TCRs from HLA-typed donors.

Primers included in the PCR were 60 Vbeta and 13 Jbeta primers. Per the original data handling: Tens of millions of unique TCR beta chains, roughly 11 million shared, were counted in a later analysis. Only in-frame clones appear in the TCRdb table, and some are missing; sequencing was by immunoSEQ multiplex PCR. V, J and clone size reflect that table, while D and trimming were determined from the DNA. The sample records around 170,000 clones, around four fifths being singletons. Germline CDR1 MNHNS, CDR2 SASEGT. This CDR3 comprises 14 residues. After removal of 3 bases from V and 7 bases from J, the junction contained 5 bases not matched to a gene. About this clone: What it recognizes is unknown.

Study-wide results and limits: The authors confirmed in vitro that three CMV-associated chains were specific for CMV antigens. The listing of roughly 160 TCR beta chains classed them as cytomegalovirus-associated.

This receptor was identified in a male donor in good health and CMV-seronegative. The genes are TRBV6-1 and TRBJ2-5; 10 bases agree with TRBD2. Material: PBMCs. In DNA, the CDR3 is TGTGCCAGCAGTGAGGTAGCGGGGGGTGTGACCCAGTACTTC. Amino acid sequence: CASSEVAGGVTQYF.